The 32 T cell receptor beta chains below were found in one sample sequenced in a study of blood T cell repertoires in COVID-19. This table comes from immunoSEQ multiplex PCR, and its TCRdb copy is limited to in-frame clones, with some not included. The sample has 75,000 to 95,000 clones; about 82% are singletons. The source material was peripheral blood. These receptors were taken from a man older than 75 with active or convalescent COVID-19.

About this clone itself: Distinct nucleotide sequences in the sample also encode this CDR3. The rearrangement joins TRBV7-8 to TRBJ2-5; 8 bases fit TRBD1. The CDR3 runs to 14 residues. Per germline, CDR1 SGHVS and CDR2 FQNEAQ. Losses at the gene ends were 4 bases for V and 1 base for J; bases not matched to a gene: 2. The CDR3, as DNA: TGTGCCAGCAGCTCGGACAGGGCCCAAGAGACCCAGTACTTC. It encodes CASSSDRAQETQYF.

The genes are TRBV18 and TRBJ2-1; D uncertain. V lost 2 bases, J lost 0 bases, and 11 bases lay in between. CDR1 and CDR2 from the germline V gene are KGHSH and LQKENI. This CDR3 region has 16 residues. The CDR3 region has the DNA TGTGCCAGCTCACCAGTCCTTAGTAGCTCCTACAATGAGCAGTTCTTC. Translating gives CASSPVLSSSYNEQFF. Full variable domain (outside the CDR3, taken from reference TRBV18 and TRBJ2-1): NAGVMQNPRHLVRRRGQEARLRCSPMKGHSHVYWYRQLPEEGLKFMVYLQKENIIDESGMPKERFSAEFPKEGPSILRIQQVVRGDSAAYFCASSPVLSSSYNEQFFGPGTRLTVL.

This rearrangement joins TRBV4-1 to TRBJ2-3; TRBD2 is a possible D gene (6 bases). This CDR3 contains 14 residues. V dropped 0 bases and J dropped 4 bases, with 8 bases sitting between them. Germline values: CDR1 MGHRA, CDR2 YSYEKL. DNA of the CDR3: TGCGCCAGCAGCCAAGAGTGGAGGGCAGATACGCAGTATTTT. Its protein product is CASSQEWRADTQYF.

V and J are TRBV3-1 (or the pseudogene TRBV3-2) and TRBJ2-5; the match to TRBD2 covers 7 bases. The V segment lost 6 bases and the J segment 11 bases; nucleotides outside the gene matches: 6. The CDR3 spans 11 residues. CDR1 and CDR2 from the germline V gene are LGHDT and YNNKEL (reference sequence). The CDR3 loop is CASSYRDYQYF. CDR3 DNA: TGTGCCAGCAGTTACCGGGACTATCAGTACTTC.

This clone is a singleton in its sample. This rearrangement joins TRBV18 to TRBJ1-4, with D tentatively TRBD1 (5 bases). Trimming removed 4 bases at V and 6 bases at J, with 15 bases between. Germline V CDR1 and CDR2: KGHSH, LQKENI. The CDR3 is made up of 15 amino acids. The CDR3: CASSLDSSRHEKLFF. CDR3 sequence (DNA): TGTGCCAGCTCACTAGACAGCTCGAGGCATGAAAAACTGTTTTTT.

The rearrangement uses TRBV30 and TRBJ2-3; 9 positions match TRBD2. This CDR3 spans 16 amino acids. Germline values: CDR1 GTSNPN, CDR2 SVGIG (reference sequence). V was pared by 1 base and J by 3 bases, with 8 bases of the junction left unmatched. The CDR3 here is CAWSGVAGVVTDTQYF. CDR3 DNA sequence: TGTGCCTGGAGTGGGGTAGCGGGAGTAGTTACAGATACGCAGTATTTT.

V usage is TRBV14 and J usage is TRBJ2-1; 7 bases agree with TRBD1. This CDR3 is built from 14 residues. Germline V gene sequence: CDR1 SGHDN, CDR2 FVKESK. The V segment lost 4 bases and the J segment 3 bases; nucleotides outside the gene matches: 3. CDR3 residues: CASSPGTVYNEQFF. The CDR3 DNA follows: TGTGCCAGCAGCCCCGGGACAGTCTACAATGAGCAGTTCTTC.

This chain joins TRBV5-5 and TRBJ1-3; 8 bases agree with TRBD1. CDR3 length: 16 amino acids. V shed 0 bases, J shed 5 bases, and the junction held 7 bases outside the gene matches. Germline V gene sequence: CDR1 SGHKS, CDR2 YYEKEE (reference sequence). In DNA form, the CDR3 reads TGTGCCAGCAGCTTGGCCGAGTGGACAGGGAGAAACACCATATATTTT. Amino acids: CASSLAEWTGRNTIYF.

This chain uses TRBV27 with TRBJ2-1, with TRBD2 matching 8 bases. From germline, CDR1 is MNHEY and CDR2 SMNVEV (reference sequence). The CDR3 is 16 amino acids. Germline trimming cut 2 bases from V and 3 bases from J; bases unmatched to any gene: 6. Here the CDR3 DNA reads TGTGCCAGCAGTTTAATAGGCCTAGCGGGCTACAATGAGCAGTTCTTC. Its protein product is CASSLIGLAGYNEQFF.

The rearrangement joins TRBV29-1 to TRBJ2-2; 7 bases are a match to TRBD1. The CDR3 has 14 residues. J lost 8 bases, V lost 3 bases, and 9 bases had no gene match. Germline V gene data show CDR1 as SQVTM and CDR2 as ANQGSEA. Written as DNA, the CDR3 is TGCAGCGTTGACACAGGGGCTTCTGGAGGGGAGCTGTTTTTT. This codes for CSVDTGASGGELFF.

The rearrangement links TRBV11-3 to TRBJ2-2; weak D call: TRBD2 (5 bases). The V gene lost 0 bases and the J gene lost 1 base, with 9 bases spanning the gap. CDR1 is SGHNT, CDR2 YENEEA, per germline. The CDR3 runs 16 residues. CDR3 residues: CASSLDGSVNTGELFF. CDR3 nucleotide sequence: TGTGCCAGCAGCTTAGATGGTAGCGTGAACACCGGGGAGCTGTTTTTT.

The chain is built from TRBV24-1 and TRBJ1-1; TRBD1 matches 7 bases. The CDR3 is made up of 13 amino acids. J was trimmed by 4 bases and V by 7 bases; bases with no gene match: 5. Per the germline V gene, CDR1 is KGHDR and CDR2 is SFDVKD. The DNA of the CDR3 is TGTGCCACCAGCAGGGGGTTGGGCACTGAAGCTTTCTTT. Translating it yields CATSRGLGTEAFF.

The chain links TRBV28 to TRBJ1-1, with 11 bases lining up with TRBD1. Germline loops: CDR1 MDHEN, CDR2 SYDVKM. Trimming cost V 3 bases and J 6 bases; bases outside gene matches: 3. The CDR3 has 14 amino acids. The chain's CDR3 is CASSLDRGLAEAFF. CDR3 nucleotide sequence: TGTGCCAGCAGTTTGGACAGGGGGCTAGCTGAAGCTTTCTTT.

The V gene is TRBV10-1, the J gene TRBJ1-3, with D uncertain. The germline V gene encodes CDR1 WNHNN and CDR2 SYGVQD (reference sequence). The CDR3 loop spans 15 amino acids. Trimming removed 8 bases at V and 0 bases at J, with 14 bases between. In nucleotides, the CDR3 is TGCGCCAGCTCTAAAGGGAGTACCTCTGGAAACACCATATATTTT. It translates to CASSKGSTSGNTIYF.

The J gene is TRBJ1-2, the V gene TRBV5-1; D might be TRBD1 (6 bases). The CDR3 contains 14 residues. V gave up 4 bases and J gave up 8 bases, with 18 bases separating them. The V gene's germline CDR1 is SGHRS and CDR2 YFSETQ. The CDR3 protein is CASSEMRGAWGYTF. CDR3 in DNA: TGCGCCAGCAGCGAGATGCGGGGGGCGTGGGGCTACACCTTC. The full variable domain, its missing parts supplied by reference TRBV5-1 and TRBJ1-2, is KAGVTQTPRYLIKTRGQQVTLSCSPISGHRSVSWYQQTPGQGLQFLFEYFSETQRNKGNFPGRFSGRQFSNSRSEMNVSTLELGDSALYLCASSEMRGAWGYTFGSGTRLTVV.

The chain carries TRBV29-1 and TRBJ2-3; D perhaps matches TRBD1 (5 bases). Germline V lookup: CDR1 SQVTM, CDR2 ANQGSEA. The V end was cut by 2 bases, the J end by 0 bases, with 9 bases between. The CDR3 is 14 residues long. The CDR3 loop is CSVERTPSTDTQYF. The CDR3 coding sequence is TGCAGCGTTGAAAGGACACCTAGCACAGATACGCAGTATTTT.

The V call is TRBV28, the J call TRBJ2-7, with 8 nucleotides matching TRBD1. With V trimmed by 10 bases and J by 6 bases, 2 bases remained unmatched. The germline V gene has CDR1 MDHEN and CDR2 SYDVKM. The CDR3 length is 10 residues. CDR3 DNA: TGTGCCACCGGGACAGGCGAGCAGTACGTC. Translating it yields CATGTGEQYV.

This clone was counted once. The chain employs TRBV25-1 and TRBJ1-5; 8 nucleotides agree with TRBD1. This CDR3 spans 15 amino acids. Germline CDR1 reads MGHDK; CDR2 reads SYGVNS. J was trimmed by 4 bases and V by 4 bases; bases with no gene match: 6. The CDR3 DNA reads as TGTGCCAGCAGTGGTACGACAGGGGCTAATCAGCCCCAGCATTTT. Its translation is CASSGTTGANQPQHF.

The chain is built from TRBV5-8 and TRBJ1-2, with TRBD1 matching 7 bases. The V and J ends lost 4 bases and 4 bases, in that order; junction bases with no gene match: 7. Germline V gene lookup returns CDR1 SGHTS and CDR2 YDEGEE. The CDR3 length is 14 residues. CDR3 region: CASSLDRSGYGYTF. The CDR3 DNA follows: TGTGCCAGCAGCCTGGACAGGTCTGGCTATGGCTACACCTTC.

The table lists this clone with a count of one. The V and J genes are TRBV18 and TRBJ1-5, with a tentative D call TRBD1 (5 bases). Trimming took off 5 bases at V and 5 bases at J, with 13 bases between the two ends. CDR1 KGHSH and CDR2 LQKENI come from the germline V gene. The CDR3 loop spans 14 amino acids. DNA for the CDR3: TGTGCCAGCTCAGCCGGGACTTACGATCAGCCCCAGCATTTT. This gives the protein CASSAGTYDQPQHF.

The chain links TRBV6-5 to TRBJ2-3; no clear D gene. The germline V and J ends were trimmed by 7 bases and 1 base, with 15 bases remaining between them. The CDR3 sequence is 15 residues long. Germline V lookup: CDR1 MNHEY, CDR2 SVGAGI. The CDR3 loop is CASKVGYLGTDTQYF. Written as DNA, the CDR3 is TGTGCCAGCAAGGTCGGGTACTTGGGCACAGATACGCAGTATTTT.

The chain couples TRBV6-5 to TRBJ1-6, with TRBD1 identical over 7 bases. With 6 bases clipped from V and 3 bases from J, the junction kept 5 bases outside the gene matches. The CDR3 has 15 residues. Germline CDR1 and CDR2: MNHEY and SVGAGI. CDR3 sequence (DNA): TGTGCCAGCAGGACTCACAGGGGCTATAATTCACCCCTCCACTTT. Encoded protein: CASRTHRGYNSPLHF.

The chain is built from TRBV19 and TRBJ1-2; 7 bases match TRBD1. Germline CDR1 reads LNHDA; CDR2 reads SQIVND (reference sequence). Trimming cost V 3 bases and J 7 bases; bases outside gene matches: 11. This CDR3 region has 15 residues. This chain's CDR3 is CASSIGTGAFGGYTF. In DNA, the CDR3 is TGTGCCAGTAGTATCGGTACAGGGGCTTTTGGTGGCTACACCTTC.

This clone was recorded once. This rearrangement joins TRBV29-1 to TRBJ2-1; 7 bases align to TRBD1. The CDR3 runs to 13 residues. V was clipped by 7 bases and J by 5 bases; unmatched bases: 8. Germline assignment: CDR1 SQVTM and CDR2 ANQGSEA. The CDR3 nucleotides are TGCAGCGGACACCGGGACAGAAACAATGAGCAGTTCTTC. As protein: CSGHRDRNNEQFF.

The chain uses TRBV6-5 and TRBJ2-3; TRBD1 aligns across 9 bases. There are 14 residues in the CDR3. Per the germline V gene, CDR1 is MNHEY and CDR2 is SVGAGI. V shed 4 bases, J shed 7 bases, and the junction held 6 bases outside the gene matches. The CDR3, as DNA: TGTGCCAGCAGTTGGGGACAGGGAGGGAATACGCAGTATTTT. This translates into CASSWGQGGNTQYF.

The CDR3 is CASSTTGSGNQPQHF. The CDR3 nucleotides are TGTGCCAGCAGCACGACAGGGTCGGGCAATCAGCCCCAGCATTTT. This chain uses TRBV2 with TRBJ1-5; 7 nucleotides agree with TRBD1. The CDR3 extends over 15 amino acids. Germline CDR1 reads SNHLY; CDR2 reads FYNNEI. The trim removed 6 bases at V and 2 bases at J, leaving 7 bases unmatched.

The chain couples TRBV7-2 to TRBJ1-4; 8 nucleotides line up with TRBD1. This CDR3 comprises 14 residues. Germline CDR1 and CDR2: SGHTA and FQGNSA. Trimming removed 7 bases from V and 7 bases from J; junction bases left unmatched: 8. This chain's CDR3 is CASTLRQGSEKLFF. The CDR3 DNA follows: TGTGCCAGCACCCTACGACAGGGGTCTGAAAAACTGTTTTTT.

The rearrangement uses TRBV28 and TRBJ1-2, with 7 bases aligning to TRBD1. Germline V lookup: CDR1 MDHEN, CDR2 SYDVKM. V gave up 7 bases and J gave up 2 bases; unmatched junction bases: 7. The CDR3 is 14 residues long. CDR3 sequence (DNA): TGTGCCAGCACCAGGACAGGACTGAACTATGGCTACACCTTC. Residues: CASTRTGLNYGYTF.

J is TRBJ2-1 and V is TRBV11-3, with a weak D call TRBD2 (5 bases). V was cut by 3 bases and J by 1 base, with 13 bases left in between. The CDR3 is made up of 16 amino acids. In germline, CDR1 is SGHNT, CDR2 YENEEA. CDR3 loop: CASSFGGSRSYNEQFF. In DNA, the CDR3 is TGTGCCAGCAGCTTTGGTGGGAGTCGGTCCTACAATGAGCAGTTCTTC.

The rearrangement joins TRBV6-5 to TRBJ1-5, with 8 bases that match TRBD1. From germline, CDR1 is MNHEY and CDR2 SVGAGI. The CDR3 loop spans 14 amino acids. With 6 bases clipped from V and 6 bases from J, the junction kept 7 bases outside the gene matches. DNA for the CDR3: TGTGCCAGCAGACGTCCAGGGGGCGGTCAGCCCCAGCATTTT. This gives the protein CASRRPGGGQPQHF.

The J gene is TRBJ1-1, the V gene TRBV3-1 (or the pseudogene TRBV3-2); the D is unclear. Trimming removed 4 bases from V and 0 bases from J, with 6 bases in between. The CDR3 spans 13 residues. Germline loops: CDR1 LGHDT, CDR2 YNNKEL (reference sequence). Here the CDR3 reads CASSPQLNTEAFF. The CDR3, as DNA: TGTGCCAGCAGCCCACAGCTGAACACTGAAGCTTTCTTT.

The rearrangement uses TRBV11-2 and TRBJ2-6; the D gene is possibly TRBD1 (5 bases). The CDR3 has 15 amino acids. Germline V gene lookup returns CDR1 SGHAT and CDR2 FQNNGV. Trimming pared 6 bases from V and 3 bases from J, leaving 12 bases between. CDR3 amino acids: CASRPGYFGANVLTF. The CDR3 DNA is TGTGCCAGCAGACCAGGGTACTTTGGGGCCAACGTCCTGACTTTC.